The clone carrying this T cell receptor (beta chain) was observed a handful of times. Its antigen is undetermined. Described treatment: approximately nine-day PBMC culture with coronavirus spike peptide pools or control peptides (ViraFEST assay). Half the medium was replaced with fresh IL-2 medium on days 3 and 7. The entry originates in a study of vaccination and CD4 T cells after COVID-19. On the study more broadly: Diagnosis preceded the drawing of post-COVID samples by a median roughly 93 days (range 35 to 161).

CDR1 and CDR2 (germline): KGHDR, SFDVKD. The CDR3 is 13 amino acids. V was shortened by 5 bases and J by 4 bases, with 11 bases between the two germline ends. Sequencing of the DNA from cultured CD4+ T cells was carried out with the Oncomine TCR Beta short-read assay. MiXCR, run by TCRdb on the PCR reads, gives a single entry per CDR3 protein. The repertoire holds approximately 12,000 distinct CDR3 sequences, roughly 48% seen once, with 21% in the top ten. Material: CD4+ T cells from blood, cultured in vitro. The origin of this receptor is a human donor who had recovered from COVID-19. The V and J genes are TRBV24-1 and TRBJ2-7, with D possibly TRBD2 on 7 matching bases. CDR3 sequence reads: CATSGGGGYEQYF. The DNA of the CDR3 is TGTGCCACCAGTGGAGGGGGAGGGTACGAGCAGTACTTC.